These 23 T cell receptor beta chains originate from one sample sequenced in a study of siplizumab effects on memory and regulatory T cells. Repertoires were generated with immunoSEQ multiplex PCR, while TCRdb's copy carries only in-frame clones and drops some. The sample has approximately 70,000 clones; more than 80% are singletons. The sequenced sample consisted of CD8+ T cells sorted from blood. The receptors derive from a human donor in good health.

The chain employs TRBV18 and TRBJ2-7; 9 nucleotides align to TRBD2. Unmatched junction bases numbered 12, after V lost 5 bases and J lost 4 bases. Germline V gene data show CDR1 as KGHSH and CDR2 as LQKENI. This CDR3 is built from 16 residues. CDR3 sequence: CASSSPVVAGDYEQYF. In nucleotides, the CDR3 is TGTGCCAGCTCATCCCCGGTGGTAGCGGGGGATTACGAGCAGTACTTC.

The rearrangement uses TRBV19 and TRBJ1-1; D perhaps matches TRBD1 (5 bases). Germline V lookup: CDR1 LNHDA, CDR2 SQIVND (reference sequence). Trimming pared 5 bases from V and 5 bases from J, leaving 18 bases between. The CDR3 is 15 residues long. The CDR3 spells CASSAWDRRGTEAFF. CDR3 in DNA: TGTGCCAGTAGTGCTTGGGACCGCCGGGGTACTGAAGCTTTCTTT.

The CDR3 DNA reads as TGTGCCAGCAGCTTCGGGTCTCCCTACGGGGAAGCTTTCTTT. It translates to CASSFGSPYGEAFF. The chain is built from TRBV13 and TRBJ1-1; D not certain. The CDR3 is 14 amino acids. V lost 3 bases to trimming and J lost 8 bases, with 16 bases between them. The V gene's germline CDR1 is PRHDT and CDR2 FYEKMQ (reference sequence).

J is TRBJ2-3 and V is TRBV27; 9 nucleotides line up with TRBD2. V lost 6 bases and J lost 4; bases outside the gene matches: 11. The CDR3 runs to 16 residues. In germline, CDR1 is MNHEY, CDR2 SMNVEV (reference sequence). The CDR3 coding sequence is TGTGCCAGCAGCGGACTAGCGAAGATGGTGGCAGATACGCAGTATTTT. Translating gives CASSGLAKMVADTQYF.

The CDR3: CASSFWGQGARDGYTF. For the CDR3, the DNA is TGTGCCAGCAGCTTCTGGGGACAGGGGGCACGGGATGGCTACACCTTC. The V call is TRBV13, the J call TRBJ1-2; 12 positions agree with TRBD1. The germline V gene has CDR1 PRHDT and CDR2 FYEKMQ (reference sequence). The CDR3 extends over 16 amino acids. The trim removed 3 bases at V and 6 bases at J, leaving 8 bases unmatched.

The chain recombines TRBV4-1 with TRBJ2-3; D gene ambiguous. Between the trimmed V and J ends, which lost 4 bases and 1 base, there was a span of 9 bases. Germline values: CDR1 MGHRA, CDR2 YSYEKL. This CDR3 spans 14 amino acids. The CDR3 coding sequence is TGCGCCAGCAGCCCCGGGTACGGCACAGATACGCAGTATTTT. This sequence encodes CASSPGYGTDTQYF.

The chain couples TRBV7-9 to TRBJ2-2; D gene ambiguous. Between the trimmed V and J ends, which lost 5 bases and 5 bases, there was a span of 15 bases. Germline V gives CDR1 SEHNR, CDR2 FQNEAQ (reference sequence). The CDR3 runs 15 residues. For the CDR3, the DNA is TGTGCCAGCAGCCCTCCCCAGGAATCGACCGGGGAGCTGTTTTTT. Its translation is CASSPPQESTGELFF.

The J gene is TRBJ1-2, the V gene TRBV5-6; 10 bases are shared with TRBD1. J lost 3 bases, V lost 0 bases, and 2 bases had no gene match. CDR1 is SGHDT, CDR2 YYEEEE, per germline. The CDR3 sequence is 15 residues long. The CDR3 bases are TGTGCCAGCAGCTTGGGACAGGGGGCGGACTATGGCTACACCTTC. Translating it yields CASSLGQGADYGYTF.

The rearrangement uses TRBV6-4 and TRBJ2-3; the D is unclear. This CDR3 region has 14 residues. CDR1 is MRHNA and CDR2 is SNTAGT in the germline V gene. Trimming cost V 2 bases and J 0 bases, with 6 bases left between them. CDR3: CASSDGASTDTQYF. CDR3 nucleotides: TGTGCCAGCAGTGACGGAGCCAGCACAGATACGCAGTATTTT.

The CDR3 here is CASSWTDSGTNEQFF. The CDR3 bases are TGTGCCAGTAGTTGGACGGACTCAGGGACGAATGAGCAGTTCTTC. The V call is TRBV19, the J call TRBJ2-1, with D perhaps TRBD1 or TRBD2 (5 bases each). The CDR3 runs 15 residues. The germline CDR1 and CDR2 sequences are LNHDA and SQIVND (reference sequence). V was trimmed by 5 bases and J by 7 bases, leaving 18 bases between them. Looking up the rest from reference TRBV19 and TRBJ2-1 gives the full variable domain: DGGITQSPKYLFRKEGQNVTLSCEQNLNHDAMYWYRQDPGQGLRLIYYSQIVNDFQKGDIAEGYSVSREKKESFPLTVTSAQKNPTAFYLCASSWTDSGTNEQFFGPGTRLTVL.

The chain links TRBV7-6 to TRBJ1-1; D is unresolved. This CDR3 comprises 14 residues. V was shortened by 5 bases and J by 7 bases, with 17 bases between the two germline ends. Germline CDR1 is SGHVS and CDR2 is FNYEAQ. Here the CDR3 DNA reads TGTGCCAGCAGCCCCTCTTTCCAGGTCCTTGAAGCTTTCTTT. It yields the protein CASSPSFQVLEAFF.

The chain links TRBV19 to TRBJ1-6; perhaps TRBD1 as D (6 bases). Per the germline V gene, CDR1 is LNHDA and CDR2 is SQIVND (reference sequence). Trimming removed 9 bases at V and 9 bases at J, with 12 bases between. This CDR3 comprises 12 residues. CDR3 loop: CASWGGGSPLHF. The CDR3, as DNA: TGTGCCAGCTGGGGAGGGGGTTCACCCCTCCACTTT. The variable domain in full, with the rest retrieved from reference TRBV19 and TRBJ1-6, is DGGITQSPKYLFRKEGQNVTLSCEQNLNHDAMYWYRQDPGQGLRLIYYSQIVNDFQKGDIAEGYSVSREKKESFPLTVTSAQKNPTAFYLCASWGGGSPLHFGNGTRLTVT.

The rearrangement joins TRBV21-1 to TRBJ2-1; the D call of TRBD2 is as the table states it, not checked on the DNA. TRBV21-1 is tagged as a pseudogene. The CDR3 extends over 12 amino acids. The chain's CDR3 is CASSKRSGRAVF. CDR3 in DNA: TGTGCCAGCAGCAAACGAAGCGGGAGGGCAGTCTTC.

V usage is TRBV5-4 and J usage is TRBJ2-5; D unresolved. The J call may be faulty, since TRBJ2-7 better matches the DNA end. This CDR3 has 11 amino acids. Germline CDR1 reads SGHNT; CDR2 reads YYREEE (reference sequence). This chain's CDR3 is CASSGPDEQYF. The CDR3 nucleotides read TGTGCCAGCAGCGGTCCGGACGAGCAGTACTTC.

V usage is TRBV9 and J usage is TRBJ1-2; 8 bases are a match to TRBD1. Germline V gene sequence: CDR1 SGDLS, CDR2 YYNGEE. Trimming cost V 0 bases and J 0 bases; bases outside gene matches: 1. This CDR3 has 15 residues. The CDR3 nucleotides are TGTGCCAGCAGCGTAGGGACAGGGTCTAACTATGGCTACACCTTC. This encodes CASSVGTGSNYGYTF.

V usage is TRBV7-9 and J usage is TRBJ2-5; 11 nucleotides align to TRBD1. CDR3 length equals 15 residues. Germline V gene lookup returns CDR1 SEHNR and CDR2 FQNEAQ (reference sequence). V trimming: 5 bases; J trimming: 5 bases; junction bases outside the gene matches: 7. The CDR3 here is CASSDQDRGQETQYF. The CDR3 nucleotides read TGTGCCAGCAGCGACCAGGACAGGGGGCAGGAGACCCAGTACTTC.

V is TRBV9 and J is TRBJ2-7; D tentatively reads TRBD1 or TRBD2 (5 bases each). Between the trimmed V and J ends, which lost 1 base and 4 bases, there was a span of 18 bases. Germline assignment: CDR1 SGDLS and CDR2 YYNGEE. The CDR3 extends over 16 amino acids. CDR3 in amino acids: CASSVSSLAGFYEQYF. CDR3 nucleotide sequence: TGTGCCAGCAGCGTATCGTCCCTAGCAGGGTTTTACGAGCAGTACTTC.

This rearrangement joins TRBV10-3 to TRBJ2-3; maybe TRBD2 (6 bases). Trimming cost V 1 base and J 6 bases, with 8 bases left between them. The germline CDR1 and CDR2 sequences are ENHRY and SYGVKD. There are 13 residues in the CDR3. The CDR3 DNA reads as TGTGCCATCAGTGAGTGGGGGGAGGATACGCAGTATTTT. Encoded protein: CAISEWGEDTQYF.

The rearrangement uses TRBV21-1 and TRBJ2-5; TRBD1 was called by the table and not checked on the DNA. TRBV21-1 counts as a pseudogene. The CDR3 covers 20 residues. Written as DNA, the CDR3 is TGTGCCAGCAGCAAGGGACGGGGACAAGCCCGATTGTTTTACCAAGAGACCCAGTACTTC. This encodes CASSKGRGQARLFYQETQYF.

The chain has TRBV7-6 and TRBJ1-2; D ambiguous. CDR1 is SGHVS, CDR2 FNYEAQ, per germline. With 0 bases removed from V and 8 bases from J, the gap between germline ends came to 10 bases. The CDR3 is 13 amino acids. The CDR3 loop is CASSLATEGGYTF. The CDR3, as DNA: TGTGCCAGCAGCTTAGCGACGGAGGGCGGCTACACCTTC.

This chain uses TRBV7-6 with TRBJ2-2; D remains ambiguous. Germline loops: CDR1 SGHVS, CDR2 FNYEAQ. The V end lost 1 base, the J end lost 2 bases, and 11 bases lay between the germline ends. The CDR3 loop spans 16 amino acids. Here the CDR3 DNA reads TGTGCCAGCAGCTTAGTACGTCAGCCAAACACCGGGGAGCTGTTTTTT. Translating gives CASSLVRQPNTGELFF. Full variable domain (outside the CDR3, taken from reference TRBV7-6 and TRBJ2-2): GAGVSQSPRYKVTKRGQDVALRCDPISGHVSLYWYRQALGQGPEFLTYFNYEAQQDKSGLPNDRFSAERPEGSISTLTIQRTEQRDSAMYRCASSLVRQPNTGELFFGEGSRLTVL.

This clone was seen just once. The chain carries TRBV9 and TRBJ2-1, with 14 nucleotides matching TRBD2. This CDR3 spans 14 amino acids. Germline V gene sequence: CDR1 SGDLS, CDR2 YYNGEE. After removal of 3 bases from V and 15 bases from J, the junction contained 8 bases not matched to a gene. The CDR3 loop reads CASSEGLAGDRRFF. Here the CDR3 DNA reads TGTGCCAGCAGCGAGGGACTAGCGGGGGACCGCCGGTTCTTC.

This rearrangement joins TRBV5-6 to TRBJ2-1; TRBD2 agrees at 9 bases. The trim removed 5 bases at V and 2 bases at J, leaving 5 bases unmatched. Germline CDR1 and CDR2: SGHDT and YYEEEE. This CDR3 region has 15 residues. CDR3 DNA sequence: TGTGCCAGCAGAGCTAGCGGGACTGCCTACAATGAGCAGTTCTTC. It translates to CASRASGTAYNEQFF.